This TCR beta chain was documented in a study of precursors of human CD4 cytotoxic T cells (dated by TCRdb to 2016 to 2019). For the wider study: CD4+ memory subsets from under 15 donors in total were covered by the bulk TCR-seq analysis. Sequences for both the TCRalpha and TCRbeta chains came out of the TCR-seq analysis of over 11 donors (table S7). What the study reported, not specific to this receptor: More restricted TCR repertoires, with lower diversity and more expanded clonotypes, were shown by IL-7Rhigh and IL-7R- TEMRA subsets than by TCM and TEM subsets. According to the authors, a human observational design cannot definitively establish the direction of differentiation between precursor and effector cells. Expanded effector clonotypes made up a larger fraction of IL-7Rhigh TEMRA clonotypes than of TEM or TCM clonotypes. Only 13 of the 14 donors were included in some of the bulk TCR-seq comparisons, which suggests that not every subset was available for every donor.

Comment on this clonotype: Its antigen is not yet known. One base away there is no much larger clone; base qualities are not given.

Sequenced on an Illumina MiSeq. On the authors' methods: The Shannon-Wiener index, calculated in VDJtools, was used to measure repertoire diversity. A TCRbeta clonotype was considered expanded if its clonotype frequency was 3 or more. TCRdb redid the processing of the public reads, applying fastp at Q25 and MiXCR, and retained in-frame beta chains. One record per CDR3 amino acid sequence lists the most common genes and DNA. The V and J calls and clone size are TCRdb's, not the authors'. The sample profile shows around 710 distinct CDR3 sequences; roughly an eighth of them were found once. The leading ten clones occupy under 8.5% of the sample. To test for a precursor-effector relationship among CD4 cytotoxic T cells, four sorted CD4+ memory subsets (TCM, TEM, IL-7Rhigh TEMRA, IL-7R- TEMRA) underwent bulk UMI-based TCR sequencing. The cells came from peripheral blood mononuclear cells that had been isolated from human blood.

The junction shows trimming of 6 bases on V and 2 bases on J, plus 16 bases between the germline ends. The CDR3 sequence holds 16 residues, the cysteine and phenylalanine included. The sequence is cut down to CDR3 DNA, 48 bases in frame from base 1. The germline V gene (reference sequence) specifies MNHEY as CDR1 and SMNVEV as CDR2. The V gene is TRBV27 and the J gene is TRBJ2-2, with no confident D gene call. This sequence originates from a human donor in good health. Sample: memory CD4+ T cells from blood (PBMCs). This receptor has the CDR3 CASRALGQLNTGELFF. In nucleotides, the sequence is TGTGCCAGCAGAGCTCTCGGGCAGCTAAACACCGGGGAGCTGTTTTTT.